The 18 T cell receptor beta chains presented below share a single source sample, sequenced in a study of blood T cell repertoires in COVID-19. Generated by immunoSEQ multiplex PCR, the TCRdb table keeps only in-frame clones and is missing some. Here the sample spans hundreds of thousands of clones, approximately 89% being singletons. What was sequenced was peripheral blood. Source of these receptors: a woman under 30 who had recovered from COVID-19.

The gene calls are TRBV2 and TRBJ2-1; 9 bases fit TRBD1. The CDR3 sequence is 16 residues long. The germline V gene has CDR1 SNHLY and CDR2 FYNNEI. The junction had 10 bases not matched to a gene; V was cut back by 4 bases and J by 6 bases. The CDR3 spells CASSVFVTGGANEQFF. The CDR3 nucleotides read TGTGCCAGCAGTGTGTTTGTGACAGGGGGGGCCAATGAGCAGTTCTTC.

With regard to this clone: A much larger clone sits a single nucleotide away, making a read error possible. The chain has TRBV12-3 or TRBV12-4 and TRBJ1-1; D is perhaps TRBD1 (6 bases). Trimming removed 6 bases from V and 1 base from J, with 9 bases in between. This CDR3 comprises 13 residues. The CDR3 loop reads CASSPGQNTEAFF. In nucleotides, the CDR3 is TGTGCCAGCAGCCCGGGACAGAACACTGAAGCTTTCTTT.

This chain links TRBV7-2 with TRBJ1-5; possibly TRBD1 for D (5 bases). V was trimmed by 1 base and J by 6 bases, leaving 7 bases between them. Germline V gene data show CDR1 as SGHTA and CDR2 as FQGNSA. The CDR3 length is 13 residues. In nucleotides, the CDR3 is TGTGCCAGCAGCTTAGAAGGGGTTCAGCCCCAGCATTTT. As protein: CASSLEGVQPQHF.

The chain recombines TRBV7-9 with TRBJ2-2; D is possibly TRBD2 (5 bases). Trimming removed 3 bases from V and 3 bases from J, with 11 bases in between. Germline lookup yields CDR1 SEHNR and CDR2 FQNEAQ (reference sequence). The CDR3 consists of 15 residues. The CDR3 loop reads CASSFRLRDTGELFF. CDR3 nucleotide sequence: TGTGCCAGCAGCTTTCGCCTGCGGGACACCGGGGAGCTGTTTTTT. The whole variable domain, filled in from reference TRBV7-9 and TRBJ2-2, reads DTGVSQNPRHKITKRGQNVTFRCDPISEHNRLYWYRQTLGQGPEFLTYFQNEAQLEKSRLLSDRFSAERPKGSFSTLEIQRTEQGDSAMYLCASSFRLRDTGELFFGEGSRLTVL.

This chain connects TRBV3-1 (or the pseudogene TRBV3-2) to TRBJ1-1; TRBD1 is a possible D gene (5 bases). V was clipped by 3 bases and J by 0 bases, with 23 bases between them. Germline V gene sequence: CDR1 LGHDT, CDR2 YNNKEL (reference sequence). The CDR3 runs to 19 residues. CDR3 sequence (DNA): TGTGCCAGCAGCCAGCGGGGGGAGGCTGCTTTGCGGTTGAACACTGAAGCTTTCTTT. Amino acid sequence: CASSQRGEAALRLNTEAFF.

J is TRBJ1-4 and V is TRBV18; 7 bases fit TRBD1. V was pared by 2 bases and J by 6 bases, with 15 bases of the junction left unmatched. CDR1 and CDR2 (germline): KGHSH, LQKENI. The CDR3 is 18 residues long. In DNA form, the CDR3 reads TGTGCCAGCTCACCAGGGGGACAGAAAGGTCCTAGATATGAAAAACTGTTTTTT. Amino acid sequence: CASSPGGQKGPRYEKLFF.

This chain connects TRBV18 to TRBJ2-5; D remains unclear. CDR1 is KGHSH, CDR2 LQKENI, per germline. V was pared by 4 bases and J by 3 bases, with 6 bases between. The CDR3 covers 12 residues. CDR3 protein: CASSLVKETQYF. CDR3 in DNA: TGTGCCAGCTCACTAGTAAAAGAGACCCAGTACTTC.

The CDR3 bases are TGTGCCAGCAGCTCTGGGACAGGACGTTTGAGCCAGATGAACACTGAAGCTTTCTTT. It encodes CASSSGTGRLSQMNTEAFF. V gene TRBV11-2 combines with J gene TRBJ1-1; 8 bases agree with TRBD1. V lost 4 bases, J lost 0 bases, and 16 bases stayed unmatched. Germline V lookup: CDR1 SGHAT, CDR2 FQNNGV. The CDR3 consists of 19 residues.

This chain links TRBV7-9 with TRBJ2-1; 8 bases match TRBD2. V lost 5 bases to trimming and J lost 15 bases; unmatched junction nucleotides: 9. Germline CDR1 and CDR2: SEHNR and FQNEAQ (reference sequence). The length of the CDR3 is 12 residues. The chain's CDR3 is CASSRAGLAPFF. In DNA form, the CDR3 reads TGTGCCAGCAGCAGAGCAGGACTAGCTCCGTTCTTC.

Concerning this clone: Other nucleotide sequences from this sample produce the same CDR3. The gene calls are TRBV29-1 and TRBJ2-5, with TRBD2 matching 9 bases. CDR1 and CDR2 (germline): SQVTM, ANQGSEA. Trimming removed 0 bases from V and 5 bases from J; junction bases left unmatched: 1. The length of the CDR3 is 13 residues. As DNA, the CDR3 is TGCAGCGTTGAAGAGCGGGGGGGTGAGACCCAGTACTTC. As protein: CSVEERGGETQYF.

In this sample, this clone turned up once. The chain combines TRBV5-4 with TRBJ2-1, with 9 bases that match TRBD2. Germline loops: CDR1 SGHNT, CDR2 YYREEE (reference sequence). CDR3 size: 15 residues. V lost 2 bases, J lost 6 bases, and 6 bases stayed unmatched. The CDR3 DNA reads TGTGCCAGCAGCTTTGAGCGGGAGGTTGGCAATGAGCAGTTCTTC. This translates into CASSFEREVGNEQFF.

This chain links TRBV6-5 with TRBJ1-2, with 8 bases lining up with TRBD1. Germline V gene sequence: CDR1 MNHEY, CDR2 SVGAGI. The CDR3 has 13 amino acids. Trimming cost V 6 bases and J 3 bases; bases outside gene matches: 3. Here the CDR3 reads CASSPTGDYGYTF. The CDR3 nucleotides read TGTGCCAGCAGCCCGACAGGGGACTATGGCTACACCTTC.

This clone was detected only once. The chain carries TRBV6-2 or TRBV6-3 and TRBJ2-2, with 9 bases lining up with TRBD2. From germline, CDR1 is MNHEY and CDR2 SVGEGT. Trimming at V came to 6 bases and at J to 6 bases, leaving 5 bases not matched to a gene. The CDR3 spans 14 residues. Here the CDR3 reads CASSQREEAGELFF. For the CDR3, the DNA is TGTGCCAGCAGCCAGCGGGAGGAGGCCGGGGAGCTGTTTTTT.

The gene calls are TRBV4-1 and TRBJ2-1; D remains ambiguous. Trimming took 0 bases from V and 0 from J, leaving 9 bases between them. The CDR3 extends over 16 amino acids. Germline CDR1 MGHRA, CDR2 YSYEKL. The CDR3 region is CASSQDTRSSYNEQFF. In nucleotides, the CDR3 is TGCGCCAGCAGCCAAGATACCCGTAGCTCCTACAATGAGCAGTTCTTC.

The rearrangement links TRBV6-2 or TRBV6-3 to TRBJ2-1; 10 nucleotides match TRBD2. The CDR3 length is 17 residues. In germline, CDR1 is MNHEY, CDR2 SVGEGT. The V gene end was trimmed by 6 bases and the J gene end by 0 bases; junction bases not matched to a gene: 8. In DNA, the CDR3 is TGTGCCAGCAGCGAACCGGGACTAGCGAGCTCCTACAATGAGCAGTTCTTC. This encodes CASSEPGLASSYNEQFF.

The CDR3 loop is CASSPRLAGNTDTQYF. The CDR3 nucleotides read TGTGCCAGCAGCCCACGGCTAGCGGGAAACACAGATACGCAGTATTTT. The chain couples TRBV7-2 to TRBJ2-3, with 9 bases that match TRBD2. Germline CDR1 SGHTA, CDR2 FQGNSA. The CDR3 is made up of 16 amino acids. V lost 5 bases to trimming and J lost 2 bases; unmatched junction nucleotides: 8.

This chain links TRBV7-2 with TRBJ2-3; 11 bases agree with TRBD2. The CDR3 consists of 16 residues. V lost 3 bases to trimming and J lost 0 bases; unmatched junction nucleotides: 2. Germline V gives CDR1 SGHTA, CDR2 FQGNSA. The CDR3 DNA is TGTGCCAGCAGCTTCCGGACTAGCGGGAGCACAGATACGCAGTATTTT. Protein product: CASSFRTSGSTDTQYF.

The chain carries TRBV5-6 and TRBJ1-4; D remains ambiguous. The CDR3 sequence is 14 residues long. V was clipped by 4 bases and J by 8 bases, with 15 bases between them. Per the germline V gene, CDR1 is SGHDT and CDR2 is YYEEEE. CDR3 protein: CASSLSQEGEKLFF. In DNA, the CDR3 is TGTGCCAGCAGCCTCAGCCAGGAAGGCGAAAAACTGTTTTTT.